This paragraph reports one T cell receptor beta chain. These data originate in a study of T cell responses to AZD1222 COVID-19 vaccine. Sequenced by immunoSEQ multiplex PCR; TCRdb stores in-frame clones only, minus some. The repertoire holds more than 95,000 clones, roughly 85% seen once, with roughly 3.9% in the top ten. Germline V gene lookup returns CDR1 SGHVS and CDR2 FNYEAQ. CDR3 length equals 14 residues. V was pared by 1 base and J by 8 bases, with 12 bases between. The sequencing used peripheral blood, collected on day 0 of MenACWY control vaccination. The V and J genes are TRBV7-6 and TRBJ2-1; D remains ambiguous. The TCR was taken from an adult in good health. This chain's CDR3 is CASSLVGLADEQFF. The CDR3 nucleotides are TGTGCCAGCAGCTTAGTAGGATTGGCGGATGAGCAGTTCTTC.